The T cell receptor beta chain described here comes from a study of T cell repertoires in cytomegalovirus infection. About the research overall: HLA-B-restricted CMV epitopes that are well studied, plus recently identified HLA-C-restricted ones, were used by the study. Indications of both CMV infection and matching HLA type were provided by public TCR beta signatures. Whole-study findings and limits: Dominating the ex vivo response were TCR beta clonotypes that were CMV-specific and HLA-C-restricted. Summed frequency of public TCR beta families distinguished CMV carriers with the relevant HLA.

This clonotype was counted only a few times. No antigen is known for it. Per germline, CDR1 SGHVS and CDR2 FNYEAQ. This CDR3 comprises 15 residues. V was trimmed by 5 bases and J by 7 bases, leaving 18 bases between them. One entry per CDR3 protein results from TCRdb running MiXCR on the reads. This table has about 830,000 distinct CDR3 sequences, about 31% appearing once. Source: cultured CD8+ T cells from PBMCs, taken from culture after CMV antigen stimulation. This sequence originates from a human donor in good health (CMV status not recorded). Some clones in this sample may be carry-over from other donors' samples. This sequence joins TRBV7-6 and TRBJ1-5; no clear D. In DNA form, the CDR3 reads TGTGCCAGCAGCATCCTACCCGGTAACGAACAGCCCCAGCATTTT. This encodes CASSILPGNEQPQHF.